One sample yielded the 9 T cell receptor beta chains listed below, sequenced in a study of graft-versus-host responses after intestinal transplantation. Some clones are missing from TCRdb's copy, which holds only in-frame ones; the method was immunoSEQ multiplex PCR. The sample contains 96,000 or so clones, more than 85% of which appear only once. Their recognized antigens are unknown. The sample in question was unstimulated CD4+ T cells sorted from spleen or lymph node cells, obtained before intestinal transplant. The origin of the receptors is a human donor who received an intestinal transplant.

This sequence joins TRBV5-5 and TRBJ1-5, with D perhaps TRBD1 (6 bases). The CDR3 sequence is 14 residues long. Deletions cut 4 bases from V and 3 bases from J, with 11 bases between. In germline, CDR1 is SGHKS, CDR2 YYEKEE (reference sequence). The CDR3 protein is CASSPWTDNQPQHF. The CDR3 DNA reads TGTGCCAGCAGCCCCTGGACAGACAATCAGCCCCAGCATTTT.

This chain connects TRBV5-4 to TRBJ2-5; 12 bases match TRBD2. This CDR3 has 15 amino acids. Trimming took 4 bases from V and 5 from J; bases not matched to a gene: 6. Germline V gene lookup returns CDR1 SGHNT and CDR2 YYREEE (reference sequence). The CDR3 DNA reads TGTGCCAGCAGCCCTACTAGCGGGGGGCGGGAGACCCAGTACTTC. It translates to CASSPTSGGRETQYF. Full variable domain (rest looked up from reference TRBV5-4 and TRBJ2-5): ETGVTQSPTHLIKTRGQQVTLRCSSQSGHNTVSWYQQALGQGPQFIFQYYREEENGRGNFPPRFSGLQFPNYSSELNVNALELDDSALYLCASSPTSGGRETQYFGPGTRLLVL.

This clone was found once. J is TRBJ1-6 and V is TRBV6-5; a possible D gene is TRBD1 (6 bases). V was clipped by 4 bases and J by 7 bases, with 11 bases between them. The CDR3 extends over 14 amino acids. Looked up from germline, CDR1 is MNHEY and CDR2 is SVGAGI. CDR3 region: CASSSDRGNSPLHF. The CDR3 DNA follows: TGTGCCAGCAGTTCGGACAGAGGGAATTCACCCCTCCACTTT.

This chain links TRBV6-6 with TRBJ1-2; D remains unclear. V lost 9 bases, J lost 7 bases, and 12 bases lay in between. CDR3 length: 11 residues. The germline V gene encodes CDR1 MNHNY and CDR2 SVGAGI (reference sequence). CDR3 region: CARLRSGGYTF. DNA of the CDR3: TGTGCCAGGCTCCGGTCAGGTGGCTACACCTTC.

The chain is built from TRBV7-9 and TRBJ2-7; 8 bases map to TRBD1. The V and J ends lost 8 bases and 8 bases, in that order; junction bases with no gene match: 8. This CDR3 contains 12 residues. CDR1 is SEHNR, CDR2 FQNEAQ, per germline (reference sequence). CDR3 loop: CASEPSGGKQYF. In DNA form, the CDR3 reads TGTGCCAGCGAACCTTCAGGGGGCAAGCAGTACTTC.

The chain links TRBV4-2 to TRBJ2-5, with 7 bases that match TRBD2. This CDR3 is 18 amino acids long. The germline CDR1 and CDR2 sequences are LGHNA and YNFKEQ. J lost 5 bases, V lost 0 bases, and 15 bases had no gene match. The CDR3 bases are TGTGCCAGCAGCCAAGAACTCCGGGAGGCCGGGGTTGGGGAGACCCAGTACTTC. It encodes CASSQELREAGVGETQYF.

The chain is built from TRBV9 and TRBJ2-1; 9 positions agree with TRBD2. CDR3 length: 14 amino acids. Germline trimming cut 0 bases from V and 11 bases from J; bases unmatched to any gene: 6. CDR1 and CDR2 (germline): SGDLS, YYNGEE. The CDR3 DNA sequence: TGTGCCAGCAGCGTAGATCTAGCGGGGCCCAAGCAGTTCTTC. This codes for CASSVDLAGPKQFF.

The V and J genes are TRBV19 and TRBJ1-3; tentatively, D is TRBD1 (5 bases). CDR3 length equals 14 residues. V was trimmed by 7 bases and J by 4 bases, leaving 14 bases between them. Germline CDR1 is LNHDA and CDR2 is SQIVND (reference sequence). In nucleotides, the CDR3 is TGTGCCAGTACTCTCGCAGGGCAAGGAAACACCATATATTTT. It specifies CASTLAGQGNTIYF.

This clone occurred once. The CDR3 DNA follows: TGTGCCTGGGGACAGGGGCCACCCCTCCACTTT. Encoded protein: CAWGQGPPLHF. The chain uses TRBV30 and TRBJ1-6, with 9 bases lining up with TRBD1. Trimming removed 5 bases from V and 11 bases from J; junction bases left unmatched: 1. Germline-derived CDR1 and CDR2 are GTSNPN and SVGIG (reference sequence). The CDR3 spans 11 residues.